This TCR beta chain was obtained from a study of blood T cell repertoires in COVID-19. Profiled with immunoSEQ multiplex PCR; TCRdb holds only in-frame clones, not every one. Of about 200,000 clones in the sample, more than 75% were seen once. The CDR3 sequence is 15 residues long. The V end lost 0 bases, the J end lost 5 bases, and 12 bases lay between the germline ends. Germline lookup yields CDR1 SGHDT and CDR2 YYEEEE. The chain links TRBV5-6 to TRBJ2-1; maybe TRBD1 (7 bases). Sequencing was done on a sample of peripheral blood. This TCR was sampled from a man in his forties with active or convalescent COVID-19. CDR3 nucleotide sequence: TGTGCCAGCAGCTTGGAGGAGGGGGCTAACAATGAGCAGTTCTTC. Translated: CASSLEEGANNEQFF. The whole variable domain, filled in from reference TRBV5-6 and TRBJ2-1, reads DAGVTQSPTHLIKTRGQQVTLRCSPKSGHDTVSWYQQALGQGPQFIFQYYEEEERQRGNFPDRFSGHQFPNYSSELNVNALLLGDSALYLCASSLEEGANNEQFFGPGTRLTVL.